The sequence of this TCR beta chain was determined in a study of cytomegalovirus exposure and HLA in healthy donors. Primers: 60 Vbeta forward and 13 Jbeta reverse. Method: immunoSEQ multiplex PCR; TCRdb's copy keeps in-frame clones and lacks some. The sample holds over 150,000 clones, approximately 80% seen once. Study conclusions and caveats: Upon later analysis, HLA-associated TCR beta chains proved more clonally expanded than other, equally common chains. Being indistinguishable, some V segments were excluded, TRBV6-2 and TRBV6-3 among them.

This clone has a handful of counts. Its antigen remains unidentified. The CDR3 is 14 amino acids. Germline CDR1 SGHDT, CDR2 YYEEEE. V trimming: 4 bases; J trimming: 8 bases; junction bases outside the gene matches: 8. The TCR originated in a woman aged 40 to 50 in good health and CMV-seropositive. Sequencing was performed on PBMCs. The rearrangement joins TRBV5-6 to TRBJ1-2; 10 bases are shared with TRBD1. CDR3 coding DNA: TGTGCCAGCAGCCGGACCGGGACAGGGGACGGCTACACCTTC. Protein: CASSRTGTGDGYTF.